This paragraph reports one T cell receptor (beta chain). What it recognizes is unknown. Just one base apart from a much larger clone, this may be a read error. This record belongs to a study of breast tumors, draining lymph nodes, adjacent tissues. Whole-study results and caveats: Tumors had less TCR diversity than lymph nodes, more than nontumor tissue. Findings are consistent with lymph node origin and intratumoral expansion of most tumor T cells.

Germline CDR1 reads MNHNS; CDR2 reads SASEGT. This CDR3 comprises 14 residues. Using its own MiXCR run on the multiplex PCR reads, TCRdb lists one record per CDR3 protein. The sample shows under 150,000 distinct CDR3 sequences, about 20% of them seen only once. Breast cancer patients provided tissue from their axillary draining lymph nodes. The clonotype originates from a female donor with breast cancer. Some clones in this sample may be carry-over from other donors' samples. V usage is TRBV6-1 and J usage is TRBJ2-1; 9 positions match TRBD1. Sequencing input: axillary lymph node tissue. Here the CDR3 reads CASNTGGARNVQFF. In DNA form, the CDR3 reads TGTGCCAGCAATACAGGGGGCGCGAGGAATGTGCAGTTCTTC.